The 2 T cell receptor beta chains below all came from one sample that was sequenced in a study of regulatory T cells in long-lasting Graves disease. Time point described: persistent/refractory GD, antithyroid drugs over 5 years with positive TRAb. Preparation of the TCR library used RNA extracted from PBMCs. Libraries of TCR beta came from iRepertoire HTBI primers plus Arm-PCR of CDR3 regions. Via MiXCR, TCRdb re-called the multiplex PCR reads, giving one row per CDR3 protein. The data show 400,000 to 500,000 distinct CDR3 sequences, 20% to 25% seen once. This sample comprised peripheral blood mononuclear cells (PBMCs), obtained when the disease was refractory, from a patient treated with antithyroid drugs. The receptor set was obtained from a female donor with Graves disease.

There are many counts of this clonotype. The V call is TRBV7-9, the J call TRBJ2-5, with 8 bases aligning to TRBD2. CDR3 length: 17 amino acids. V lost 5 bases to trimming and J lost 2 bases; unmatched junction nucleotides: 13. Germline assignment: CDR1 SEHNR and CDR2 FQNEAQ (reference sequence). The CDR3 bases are TGTGCCAGCAGCCCCCCTGTGGGACTAGGCGTTCAAGAGACCCAGTACTTC. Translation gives CASSPPVGLGVQETQYF.

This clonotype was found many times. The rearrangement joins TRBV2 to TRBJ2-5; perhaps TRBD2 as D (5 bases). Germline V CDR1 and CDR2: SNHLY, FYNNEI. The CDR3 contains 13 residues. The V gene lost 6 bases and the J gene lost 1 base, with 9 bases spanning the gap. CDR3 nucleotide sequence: TGTGCCAGCAGCCGAGGGTCCCAAGAGACCCAGTACTTC. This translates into CASSRGSQETQYF.